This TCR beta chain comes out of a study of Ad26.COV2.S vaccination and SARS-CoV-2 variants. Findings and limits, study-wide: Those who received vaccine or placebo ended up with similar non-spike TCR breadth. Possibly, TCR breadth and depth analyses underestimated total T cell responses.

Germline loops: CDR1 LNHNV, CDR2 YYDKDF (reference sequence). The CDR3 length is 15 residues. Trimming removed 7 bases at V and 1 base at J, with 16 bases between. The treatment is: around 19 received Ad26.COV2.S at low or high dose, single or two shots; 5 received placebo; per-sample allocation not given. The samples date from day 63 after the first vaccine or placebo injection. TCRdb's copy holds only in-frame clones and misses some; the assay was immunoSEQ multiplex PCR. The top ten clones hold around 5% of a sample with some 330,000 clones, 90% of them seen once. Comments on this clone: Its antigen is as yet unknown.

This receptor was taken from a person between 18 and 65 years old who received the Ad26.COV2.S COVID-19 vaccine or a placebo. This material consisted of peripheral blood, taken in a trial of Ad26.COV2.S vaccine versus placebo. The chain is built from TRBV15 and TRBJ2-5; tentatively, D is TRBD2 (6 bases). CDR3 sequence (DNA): TGTGCCACCACACAGACTAGACGGTTCCAAGAGACCCAGTACTTC. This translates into CATTQTRRFQETQYF.